A selection of T cell receptor beta chains follows, all from one sample in a study of T cell changes during pregnancy in multiple sclerosis. Profiled with immunoSEQ multiplex PCR; TCRdb holds only in-frame clones, not every one. The table includes about 36,000 clones, about 91% detected once. Material: CD4+ T cells from peripheral blood mononuclear cells, obtained after pregnancy. These receptors came from a female donor with multiple sclerosis, enrolled in a pregnancy study. CDR3s include the opening cysteine and the closing phenylalanine or tryptophan. A D gene is named only where the DNA matches it firmly.

j_call d_call v_call cdr3_aa cdr3_nt
TRBJ1-5 NA TRBV28 CASSWRGNQPQHF TGTGCCAGCAGTTGGCGGGGCAATCAGCCCCAGCATTTT
TRBJ1-3 NA TRBV19 CASFSQGIFSGNTIYF TGTGCCAGTTTCTCACAGGGCATCTTCTCTGGAAACACCATATATTTT
TRBJ1-5 TRBD1 TRBV12-5 CASGSEGQKHF TGTGCTAGTGGTTCAGAGGGACAGAAGCATTTT
TRBJ2-5 NA TRBV7-3 CASSPLEGSETQYF TGTGCCAGCAGCCCCCTCGAGGGAAGTGAGACCCAGTACTTC
TRBJ1-3 NA TRBV18 CASSPRAGGISGNTIYF TGTGCCAGCTCACCACGGGCTGGGGGCATCTCTGGAAACACCATATATTTT
TRBJ2-3 NA TRBV14 CASSSRQYTDTQYF TGTGCCAGCAGCTCTCGACAGTACACAGATACGCAGTATTTT
TRBJ2-3 TRBD2 TRBV5-1 CASGSGGTDTQYF TGCGCCAGCGGCAGCGGGGGCACAGATACGCAGTATTTT
TRBJ2-7 NA TRBV4-1 CASSQAMRLPSYEQYF TGCGCCAGCAGCCAAGCTATGAGACTCCCATCCTACGAGCAGTACTTC
TRBJ1-2 NA TRBV4-3 CASSQDRGVRGYTF TGCGCCAGCAGCCAAGATCGCGGGGTTCGCGGCTACACCTTC
TRBJ2-7 NA TRBV7-9 CASSHTDRPYEQYF TGTGCCAGCAGCCACACGGACAGACCCTACGAGCAGTACTTC
TRBJ2-6 TRBD2 TRBV15 CATRRGRGAGANVLTF TGTGCCACCAGGCGGGGGAGAGGAGCTGGGGCCAACGTCCTGACTTTC
TRBJ2-1 NA TRBV19 CASSVKRSSYNEQFF TGTGCCAGTAGTGTCAAGAGGAGCTCCTACAATGAGCAGTTCTTC